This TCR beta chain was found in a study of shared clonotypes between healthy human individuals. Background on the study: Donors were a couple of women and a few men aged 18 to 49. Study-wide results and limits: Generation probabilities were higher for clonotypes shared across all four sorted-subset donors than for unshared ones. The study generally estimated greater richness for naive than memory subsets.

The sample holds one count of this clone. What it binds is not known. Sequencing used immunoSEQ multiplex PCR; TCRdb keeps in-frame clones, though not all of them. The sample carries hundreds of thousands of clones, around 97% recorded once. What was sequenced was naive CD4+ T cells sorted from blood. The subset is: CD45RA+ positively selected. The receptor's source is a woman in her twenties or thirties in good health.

In nucleotides, the CDR3 is TGTGCCAGCTCACCTAGAACAGACACTAACTATGGCTACACCTTC. Protein product: CASSPRTDTNYGYTF. The genes are TRBV18 and TRBJ1-2; D ambiguous. Trimming took 3 bases from V and 0 from J, leaving 11 bases between them. The CDR3 totals 15 residues. Germline V gives CDR1 KGHSH, CDR2 LQKENI.